This T cell receptor (beta chain) originates from a study of siplizumab effects on memory and regulatory T cells. V lost 5 bases, J lost 10 bases, and 5 bases stayed unmatched. CDR3 size: 12 residues. The germline V gene has CDR1 LNHDA and CDR2 SQIVND (reference sequence). TCRdb's copy holds only in-frame clones and misses some; the assay was immunoSEQ multiplex PCR. The data hold 90,000 to 140,000 clones, with under 95% observed a single time. The gene calls are TRBV19 and TRBJ2-1, with 7 bases lining up with TRBD2. The origin of this receptor is a human donor in good health. The sample consisted of CD4+ T cells sorted from blood. The CDR3 sequence is CASSYRGGEQFF. The CDR3 DNA sequence: TGTGCCAGTAGTTACCGGGGAGGGGAGCAGTTCTTC.